This T cell receptor beta chain was sequenced for a study of shared clonotypes between healthy human individuals. Naive CD8 cells lacked CD45RO, underwent positive selection for CCR7 and left out terminally differentiated effector memory CD45RA+ cells. Healthy and HIV-negative, the adult donors had no recent acute infections or vaccinations. About this clone: Antigen specificity is unknown.

Study-wide findings and caveats: Naive subsets typically showed greater estimated richness than memory subsets. Non-shared clonotypes were found to have lower generation probabilities than the clonotypes that were shared by all four of the sorted-subset donors.

CDR3 length: 14 amino acids. Germline-derived CDR1 and CDR2 are MDHEN and SYDVKM. V lost 10 bases, J lost 0 bases, and 12 bases lay in between. Using immunoSEQ multiplex PCR, the repertoire was profiled, and TCRdb retains in-frame clones only, with some absent. The repertoire holds nearly 600,000 clones, roughly 96% seen once, with less than 0.13% in the top ten. The sample consisted of naive CD8+ T cells sorted from blood. The origin of this receptor is a woman aged 25 to 45 in good health. The rearrangement joins TRBV28 to TRBJ1-4; TRBD1 might be the D (5 bases). Here the CDR3 DNA reads TGTGCCACCACTGGGGGAACAACTAATGAAAAACTGTTTTTT. It yields the protein CATTGGTTNEKLFF.